The 6 T cell receptor beta chains reported below all come from one sample, sequenced in a study of blood T cell repertoires in COVID-19. Assay used: immunoSEQ multiplex PCR; TCRdb lists only in-frame clones, some missing. Of 320,000 or so clones detected, roughly 87% appear once; the ten largest clones hold approximately 0.93%. Sequenced material: PBMCs or T cells enriched from blood (not recorded which). The receptor set was obtained from a woman in her twenties or thirties who had recovered from COVID-19.

The rearrangement joins TRBV20-1 to TRBJ2-5, with TRBD2 identical over 12 bases. Trimming at V came to 3 bases and at J to 3 bases, leaving 8 bases not matched to a gene. Per germline, CDR1 DFQATT and CDR2 SNEGSKA (reference sequence). This CDR3 contains 16 residues. The DNA of the CDR3 is TGCAGTGCTAGTTCCCTGCTAGCGGGGGGGGAAGAGACCCAGTACTTC. Translating gives CSASSLLAGGEETQYF.

The chain is built from TRBV10-3 and TRBJ2-3; D is perhaps TRBD2 (6 bases). Per the germline V gene, CDR1 is ENHRY and CDR2 is SYGVKD. Trimming left V 8 bases short and J 2 bases short, with 11 bases between. This CDR3 has 13 residues. The CDR3 nucleotides read TGTGCCATCTCGGGCGGGGCCACAGATACGCAGTATTTT. Its translation: CAISGGATDTQYF.

This clone was seen more than once but under ten times. The rearrangement joins TRBV7-9 to TRBJ1-1, with D maybe TRBD1 (5 bases). CDR3 size: 14 residues. Germline CDR1 and CDR2: SEHNR and FQNEAQ (reference sequence). The V end was cut by 5 bases, the J end by 1 base, with 11 bases between. The CDR3 protein is CASSGGTQNTEAFF. The CDR3 DNA reads as TGTGCCAGCAGCGGCGGGACTCAGAACACTGAAGCTTTCTTT.

Comment on this clone: Other DNA variants within this sample encode the same CDR3. V and J are TRBV5-1 and TRBJ1-3; D is perhaps TRBD1 (5 bases). Trimming left V 4 bases short and J 0 bases short, with 20 bases between. CDR3 length: 18 residues. Germline CDR1 SGHRS, CDR2 YFSETQ. This chain's CDR3 is CASSTGPRDFSSGNTIYF. CDR3 sequence (DNA): TGCGCCAGCAGCACGGGACCCCGGGACTTCAGCTCTGGAAACACCATATATTTT.

This sequence joins TRBV28 and TRBJ2-3; D is undetermined. CDR3 length: 11 residues. V was cut by 5 bases and J by 7 bases, with 7 bases left in between. Germline CDR1 MDHEN, CDR2 SYDVKM. The CDR3 DNA reads as TGTGCCAGCAGTGTCGAGAATACGCAGTATTTT. Its protein is CASSVENTQYF.

The chain recombines TRBV11-3 with TRBJ2-3, with 9 bases aligning to TRBD1. V shed 1 base and J 3 bases; nucleotides not matched to a gene: 8. Per germline, CDR1 SGHNT and CDR2 YENEEA. The CDR3 extends over 17 amino acids. CDR3 amino acids: CASSLGGGTGRTDTQYF. CDR3 sequence (DNA): TGTGCCAGCAGCTTAGGTGGCGGGACAGGGAGGACAGATACGCAGTATTTT.